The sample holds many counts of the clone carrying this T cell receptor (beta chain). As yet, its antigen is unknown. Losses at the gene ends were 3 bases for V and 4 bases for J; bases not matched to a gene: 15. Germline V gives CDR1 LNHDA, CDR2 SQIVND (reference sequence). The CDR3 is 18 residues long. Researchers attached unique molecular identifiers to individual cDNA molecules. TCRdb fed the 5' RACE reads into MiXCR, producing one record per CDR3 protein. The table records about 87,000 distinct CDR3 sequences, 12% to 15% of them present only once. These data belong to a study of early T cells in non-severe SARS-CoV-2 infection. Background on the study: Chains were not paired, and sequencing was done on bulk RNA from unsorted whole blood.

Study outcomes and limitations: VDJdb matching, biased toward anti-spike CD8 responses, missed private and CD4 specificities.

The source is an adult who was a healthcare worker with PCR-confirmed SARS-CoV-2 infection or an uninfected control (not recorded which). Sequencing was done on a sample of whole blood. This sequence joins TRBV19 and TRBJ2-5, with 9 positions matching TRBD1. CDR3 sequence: CASSMPGGTGSGRETQYF. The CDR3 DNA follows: TGTGCCAGTAGTATGCCCGGAGGGACAGGGTCTGGTAGAGAGACCCAGTACTTC.